This T cell receptor (beta chain) appears in the sequencing data of a study of patients and donors after allogeneic stem cell transplantation. CDR1 SGHKS and CDR2 YYEKEE come from the germline V gene (reference sequence). Trimming took off 0 bases at V and 3 bases at J, with 10 bases between the two ends. This CDR3 contains 14 residues. This clonotype was observed at least ten times. MiXCR, run by TCRdb on the RT-PCR reads, gives a single entry per CDR3 protein. The sample lists approximately 61,000 distinct CDR3 sequences, 13% occurring once. The sequence derives from a human donor who was either an allogeneic HSCT recipient or a stem cell or donor lymphocyte infusion donor (not recorded which). It is not recorded whose cells these are; they may come from a transplant donor. The chain couples TRBV5-5 to TRBJ2-7; D possibly matches TRBD1 or TRBD2 (5 bases each). The sample taken for sequencing was blood, either unsorted or a sorted T cell fraction (not recorded which). CDR3 loop: CASSLERDLYEQYF. The CDR3 DNA follows: TGTGCCAGCAGCTTGGAGAGGGACCTCTACGAGCAGTACTTC.